The clone carrying this TCR beta chain was seen repeatedly, ten times or more. Antigen unknown. Time point: newly diagnosed GD, antithyroid drugs for less than 3 months. After RNA was extracted from PBMCs, the TCR library was made from it. EDTA tubes collected approximately 10 milliliters of peripheral blood. The CDR3 contains 14 residues. V lost 6 bases and J lost 8; bases outside the gene matches: 12. The V gene's germline CDR1 is MNHNS and CDR2 SASEGT. This sample is drawn from a study of regulatory T cells in long-lasting Graves disease. Libraries of TCR beta came from iRepertoire HTBI primers plus Arm-PCR of CDR3 regions. A single record per CDR3 protein comes from TCRdb applying MiXCR to the multiplex PCR reads. The profile covers around 400,000 distinct CDR3 sequences, with about 16% appearing a single time and about a fifth taken by the ten largest. Study results and caveats: Whereas new patients shared about a thousand public clonotypes, persistent patients shared more, at 2,500 to 3,500. Repertoires from persistent disease leaned toward TRBV28, TRBJ1-2 and TRBJ2-5.

The chain combines TRBV6-1 with TRBJ1-2, with 7 nucleotides matching TRBD1. The clonotype was recovered from a female donor with Graves disease. The sequencing here drew on peripheral blood mononuclear cells (PBMCs), taken at new diagnosis, from a patient treated with antithyroid drugs. CDR3 sequence reads: CASRPRDRPRGYTF. CDR3 DNA sequence: TGTGCCAGCAGACCCAGGGACAGACCGAGAGGCTACACCTTC.